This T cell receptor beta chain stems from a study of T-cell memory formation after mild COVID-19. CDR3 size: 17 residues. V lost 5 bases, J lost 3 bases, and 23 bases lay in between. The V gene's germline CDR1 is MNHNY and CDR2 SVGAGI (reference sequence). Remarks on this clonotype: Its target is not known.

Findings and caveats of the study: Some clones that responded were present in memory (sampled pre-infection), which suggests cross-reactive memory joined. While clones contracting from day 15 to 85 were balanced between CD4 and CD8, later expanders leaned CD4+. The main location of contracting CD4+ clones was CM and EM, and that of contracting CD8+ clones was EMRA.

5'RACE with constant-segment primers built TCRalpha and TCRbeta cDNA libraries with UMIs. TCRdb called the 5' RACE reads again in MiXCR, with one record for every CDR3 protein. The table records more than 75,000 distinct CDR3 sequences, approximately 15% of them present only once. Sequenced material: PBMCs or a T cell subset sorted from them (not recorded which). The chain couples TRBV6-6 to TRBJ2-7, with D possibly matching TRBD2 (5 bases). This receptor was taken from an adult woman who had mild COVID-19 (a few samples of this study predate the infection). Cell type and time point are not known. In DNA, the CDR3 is TGTGCCAGCAGTGACGGCGGGTCCTACCAAGGTGGCTACGAGCAGTACTTC. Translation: CASSDGGSYQGGYEQYF.